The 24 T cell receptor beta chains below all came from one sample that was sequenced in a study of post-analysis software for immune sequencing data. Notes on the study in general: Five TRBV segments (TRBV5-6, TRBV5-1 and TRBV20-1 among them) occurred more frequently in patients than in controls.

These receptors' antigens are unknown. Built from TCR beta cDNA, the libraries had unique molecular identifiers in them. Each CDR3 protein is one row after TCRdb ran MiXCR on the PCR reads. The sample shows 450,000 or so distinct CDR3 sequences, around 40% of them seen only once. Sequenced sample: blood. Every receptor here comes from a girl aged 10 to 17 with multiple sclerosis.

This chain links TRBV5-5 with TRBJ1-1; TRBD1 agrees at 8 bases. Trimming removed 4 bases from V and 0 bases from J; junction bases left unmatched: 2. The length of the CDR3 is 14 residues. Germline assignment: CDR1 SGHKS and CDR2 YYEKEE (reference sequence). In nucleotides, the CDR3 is TGTGCCAGCAGCGCGGGACAGGTGAACACTGAAGCTTTCTTT. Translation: CASSAGQVNTEAFF.

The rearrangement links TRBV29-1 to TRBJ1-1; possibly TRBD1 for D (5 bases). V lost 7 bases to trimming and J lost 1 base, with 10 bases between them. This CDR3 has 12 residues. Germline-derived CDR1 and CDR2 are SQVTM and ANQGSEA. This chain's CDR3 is CSGGEANTEAFF. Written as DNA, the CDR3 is TGCAGCGGAGGGGAAGCGAACACTGAAGCTTTCTTT.

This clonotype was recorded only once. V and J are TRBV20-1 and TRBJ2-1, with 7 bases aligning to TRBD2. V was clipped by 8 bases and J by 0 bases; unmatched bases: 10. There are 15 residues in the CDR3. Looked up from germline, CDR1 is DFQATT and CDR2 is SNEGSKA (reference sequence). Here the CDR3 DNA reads TGCAGTAGACCTAGCGGAAGGAGCTCCTACAATGAGCAGTTCTTC. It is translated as CSRPSGRSSYNEQFF.

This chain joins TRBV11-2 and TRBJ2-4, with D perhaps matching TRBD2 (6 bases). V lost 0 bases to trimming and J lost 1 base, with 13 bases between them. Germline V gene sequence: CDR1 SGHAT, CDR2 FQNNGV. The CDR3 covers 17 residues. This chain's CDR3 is CASSLDRETGAKNIQYF. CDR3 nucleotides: TGTGCCAGCAGCTTAGATCGGGAGACGGGGGCCAAAAACATTCAGTACTTC.

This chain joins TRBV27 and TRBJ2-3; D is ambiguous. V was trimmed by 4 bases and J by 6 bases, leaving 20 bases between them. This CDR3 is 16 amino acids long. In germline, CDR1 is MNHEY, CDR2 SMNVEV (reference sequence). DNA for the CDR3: TGTGCCAGCAGTTCACGGCCAGCCCGAGTGCCCGATACGCAGTATTTT. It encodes CASSSRPARVPDTQYF.

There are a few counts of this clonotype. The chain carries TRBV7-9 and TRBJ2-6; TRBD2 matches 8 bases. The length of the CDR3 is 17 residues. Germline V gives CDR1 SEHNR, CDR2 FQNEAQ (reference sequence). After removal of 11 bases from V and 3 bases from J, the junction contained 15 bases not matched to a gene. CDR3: CAVGGGRRSGGANVLTF. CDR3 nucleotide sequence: TGTGCCGTCGGGGGGGGCCGACGTAGCGGTGGGGCCAACGTCCTGACTTTC.

In DNA form, the CDR3 reads TGTGCCAGCAGCCCCCTGGGACAGGTCCAAGAGACCCAGTACTTC. Encoded protein: CASSPLGQVQETQYF. The chain recombines TRBV11-2 with TRBJ2-5; 8 nucleotides match TRBD1. The germline gives CDR1 SGHAT, CDR2 FQNNGV. This CDR3 spans 15 amino acids. After removal of 5 bases from V and 1 base from J, the junction contained 6 bases not matched to a gene.

CDR3 coding DNA: TGCGCCAGCAGCTTGGGGCAGGGTGCTGGCGGCTACACCTTC. It translates to CASSLGQGAGGYTF. The chain combines TRBV5-1 with TRBJ1-2, with a weak D call TRBD1 (5 bases). Deletions cut 0 bases from V and 8 bases from J, with 14 bases between. The CDR3 covers 14 residues. Germline V CDR1 and CDR2: SGHRS, YFSETQ. Together with reference TRBV5-1 and TRBJ1-2, the CDR3 gives the full variable domain: KAGVTQTPRYLIKTRGQQVTLSCSPISGHRSVSWYQQTPGQGLQFLFEYFSETQRNKGNFPGRFSGRQFSNSRSEMNVSTLELGDSALYLCASSLGQGAGGYTFGSGTRLTVV.

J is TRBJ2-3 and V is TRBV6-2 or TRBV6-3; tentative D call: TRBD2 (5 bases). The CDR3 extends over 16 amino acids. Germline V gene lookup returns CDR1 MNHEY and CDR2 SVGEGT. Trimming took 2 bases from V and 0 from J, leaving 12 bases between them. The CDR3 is CASSYDSSPSTDTQYF. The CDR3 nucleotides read TGTGCCAGCAGTTACGATTCTAGCCCTAGCACAGATACGCAGTATTTT.

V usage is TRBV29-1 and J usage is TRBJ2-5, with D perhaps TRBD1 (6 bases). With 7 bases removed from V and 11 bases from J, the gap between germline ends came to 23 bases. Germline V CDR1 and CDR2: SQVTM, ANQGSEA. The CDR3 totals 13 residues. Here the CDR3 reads CSAHRTVNNEQYF. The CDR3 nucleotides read TGCAGCGCCCACCGGACAGTTAACAATGAGCAGTACTTC.

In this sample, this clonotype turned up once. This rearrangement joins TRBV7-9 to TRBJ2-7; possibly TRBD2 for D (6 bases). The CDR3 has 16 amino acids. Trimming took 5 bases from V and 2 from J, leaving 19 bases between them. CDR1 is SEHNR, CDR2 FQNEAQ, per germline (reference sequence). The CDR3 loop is CASSPAGTGPPYEQYF. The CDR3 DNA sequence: TGTGCCAGCAGCCCGGCGGGGACGGGACCACCCTACGAGCAGTACTTC.

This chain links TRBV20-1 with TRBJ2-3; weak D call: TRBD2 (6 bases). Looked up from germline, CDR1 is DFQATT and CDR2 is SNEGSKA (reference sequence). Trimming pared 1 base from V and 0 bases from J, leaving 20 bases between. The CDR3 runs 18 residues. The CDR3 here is CSARGVAQAGISTDTQYF. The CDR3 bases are TGCAGTGCTAGAGGGGTGGCCCAAGCGGGCATTAGCACAGATACGCAGTATTTT.

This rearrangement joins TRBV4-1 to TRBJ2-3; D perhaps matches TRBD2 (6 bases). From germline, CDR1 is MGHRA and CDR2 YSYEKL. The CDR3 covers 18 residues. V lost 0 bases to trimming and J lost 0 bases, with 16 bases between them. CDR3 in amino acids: CASSQDPRGTLSTDTQYF. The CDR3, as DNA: TGCGCCAGCAGCCAAGATCCTCGGGGGACTTTGAGCACAGATACGCAGTATTTT.

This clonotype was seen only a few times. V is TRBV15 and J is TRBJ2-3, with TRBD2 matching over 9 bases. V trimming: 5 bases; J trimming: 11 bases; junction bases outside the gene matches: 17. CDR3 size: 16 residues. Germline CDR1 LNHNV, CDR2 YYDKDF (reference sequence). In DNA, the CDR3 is TGTGCCACCAGCGGCACCGGGCTAGCGGGAACCTACGAGCAGTATTTT. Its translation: CATSGTGLAGTYEQYF.

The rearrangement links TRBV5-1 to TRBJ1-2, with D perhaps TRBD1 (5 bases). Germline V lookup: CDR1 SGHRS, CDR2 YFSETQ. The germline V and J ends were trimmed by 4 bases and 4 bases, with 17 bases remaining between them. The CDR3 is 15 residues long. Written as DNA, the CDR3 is TGCGCCAGCAGCGGGGACGGACTATTCATCTATGGCTACACCTTC. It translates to CASSGDGLFIYGYTF.

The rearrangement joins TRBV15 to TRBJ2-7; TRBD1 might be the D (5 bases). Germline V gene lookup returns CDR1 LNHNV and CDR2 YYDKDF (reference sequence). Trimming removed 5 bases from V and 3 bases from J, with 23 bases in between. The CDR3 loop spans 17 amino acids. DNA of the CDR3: TGTGCCACCAGCGACGTCTTCTCCTTGGACACGGTCTACGAGCAGTACTTC. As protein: CATSDVFSLDTVYEQYF.

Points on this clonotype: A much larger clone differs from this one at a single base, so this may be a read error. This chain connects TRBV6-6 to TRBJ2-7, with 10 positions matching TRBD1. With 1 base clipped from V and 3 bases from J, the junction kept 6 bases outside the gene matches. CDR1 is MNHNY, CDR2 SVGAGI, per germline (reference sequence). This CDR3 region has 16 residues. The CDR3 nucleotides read TGTGCCAGCAGTTACTGGGATGGACAGGGGGGCTACGAGCAGTACTTC. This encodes CASSYWDGQGGYEQYF.

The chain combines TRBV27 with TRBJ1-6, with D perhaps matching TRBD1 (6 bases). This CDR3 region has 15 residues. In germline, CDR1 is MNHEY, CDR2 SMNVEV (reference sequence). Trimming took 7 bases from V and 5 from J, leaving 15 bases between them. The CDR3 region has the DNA TGTGCCAGCACCCCGGGACACCCGAATAATTCACCCCTCCACTTT. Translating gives CASTPGHPNNSPLHF.

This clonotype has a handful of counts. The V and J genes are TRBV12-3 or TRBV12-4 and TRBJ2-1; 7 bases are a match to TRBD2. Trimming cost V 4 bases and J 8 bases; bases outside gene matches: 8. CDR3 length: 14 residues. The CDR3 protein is CASSSTSWRDEQFF. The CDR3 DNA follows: TGTGCCAGCAGTTCGACTAGCTGGCGCGATGAGCAGTTCTTC.

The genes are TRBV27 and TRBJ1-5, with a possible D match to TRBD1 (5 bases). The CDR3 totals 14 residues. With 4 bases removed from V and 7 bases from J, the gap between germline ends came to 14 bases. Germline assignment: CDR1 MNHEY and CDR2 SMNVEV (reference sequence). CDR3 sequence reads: CASSSGLENQPQHF. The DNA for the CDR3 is TGTGCCAGCAGTTCGGGACTCGAGAACCAGCCCCAGCATTTT.

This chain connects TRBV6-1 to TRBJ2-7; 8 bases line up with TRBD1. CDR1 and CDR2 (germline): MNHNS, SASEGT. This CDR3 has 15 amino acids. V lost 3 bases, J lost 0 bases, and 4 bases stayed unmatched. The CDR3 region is CASSEDRVSSYEQYF. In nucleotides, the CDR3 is TGTGCCAGCAGTGAGGACAGGGTAAGCTCCTACGAGCAGTACTTC.

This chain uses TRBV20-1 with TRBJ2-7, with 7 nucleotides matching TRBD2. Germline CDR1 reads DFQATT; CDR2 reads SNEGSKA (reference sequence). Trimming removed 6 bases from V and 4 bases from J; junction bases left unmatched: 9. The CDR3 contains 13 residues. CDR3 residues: CSARPSGEYEQYF. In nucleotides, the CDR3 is TGCAGTGCCCGACCTAGCGGAGAGTACGAGCAGTACTTC.

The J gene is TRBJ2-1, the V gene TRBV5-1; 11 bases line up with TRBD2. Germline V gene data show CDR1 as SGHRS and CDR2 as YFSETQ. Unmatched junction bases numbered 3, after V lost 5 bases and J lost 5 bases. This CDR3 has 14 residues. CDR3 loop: CASRGLAENNEQFF. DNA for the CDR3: TGCGCCAGCAGGGGACTAGCGGAGAACAATGAGCAGTTCTTC.

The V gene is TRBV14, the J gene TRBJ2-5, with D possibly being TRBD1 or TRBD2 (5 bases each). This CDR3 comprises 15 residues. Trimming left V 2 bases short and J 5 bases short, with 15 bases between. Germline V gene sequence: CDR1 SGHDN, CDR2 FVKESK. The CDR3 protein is CASSQFEGFRETQYF. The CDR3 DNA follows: TGTGCCAGCAGCCAATTCGAGGGGTTTCGGGAGACCCAGTACTTC.